These 17 T cell receptor beta chains were sequenced from one sample in a study of CD8 T cells in ankylosing spondylitis. The study, taken as a whole, reports: What seemed typical of ankylosing spondylitis blood was a TCR beta motif built from several highly homologous variants.

From the 5' RACE reads, TCRdb called clonotypes with MiXCR, one entry per CDR3 protein. Of a few hundred thousand distinct CDR3 sequences in the sample, about a fifth were seen once. No antigen has been assigned to these receptors. Sequenced input: blood, either unsorted or a sorted T cell fraction (not recorded which). These receptors were collected from a male donor with ankylosing spondylitis.

This clonotype was counted between two and nine times. The V gene is TRBV29-1, the J gene TRBJ2-5, with D perhaps TRBD2 (6 bases). Germline CDR1 SQVTM, CDR2 ANQGSEA. V lost 3 bases, J lost 4 bases, and 9 bases lay in between. The CDR3 extends over 12 amino acids. The CDR3 DNA sequence: TGCAGCGTTGATAGGGGAGGAGAGACCCAGTACTTC. Protein sequence: CSVDRGGETQYF.

The J gene is TRBJ2-5, the V gene TRBV23-1; perhaps TRBD1 as D (6 bases). TRBV23-1 is labeled an ORF, and its function is uncertain. The length of the CDR3 is 14 residues. Trimming pared 0 bases from V and 3 bases from J, leaving 8 bases between. The CDR3 DNA follows: TGCGCCAGCAGTCAATCGTGGACAGAAGAGACCCAGTACTTC. This sequence encodes CASSQSWTEETQYF.

This clonotype was seen a handful of times. This sequence joins TRBV7-2 and TRBJ2-3, with D perhaps TRBD2 (5 bases). V was pared by 5 bases and J by 3 bases, with 15 bases between. Germline CDR1 SGHTA, CDR2 FQGNSA. The CDR3 loop spans 15 amino acids. The CDR3 loop reads CASSPRRSETDTQYF. CDR3 sequence (DNA): TGTGCCAGCAGCCCAAGGAGGAGTGAGACAGATACGCAGTATTTT.

The sample holds one count of this clonotype. The chain links TRBV19 to TRBJ2-1; 10 nucleotides agree with TRBD2. The CDR3 totals 21 residues. Germline CDR1 is LNHDA and CDR2 is SQIVND (reference sequence). Germline trimming cut 7 bases from V and 0 bases from J; bases unmatched to any gene: 21. DNA for the CDR3: TGTGCCAGTAAATCTCCCCCTGGGGCTAGCGGGAGATACGGCTCCTACAATGAGCAGTTCTTC. Translated: CASKSPPGASGRYGSYNEQFF. Full variable domain (remainder filled in from reference TRBV19 and TRBJ2-1): DGGITQSPKYLFRKEGQNVTLSCEQNLNHDAMYWYRQDPGQGLRLIYYSQIVNDFQKGDIAEGYSVSREKKESFPLTVTSAQKNPTAFYLCASKSPPGASGRYGSYNEQFFGPGTRLTVL.

About this clonotype: One junction end does not reproduce the germline sequence, and a read error may be involved. The chain combines TRBV7-9 with TRBJ2-7; 11 bases match TRBD2. Germline CDR1 and CDR2: SEHNR and FQNEAQ (reference sequence). The CDR3 consists of 12 residues. This CDR3 reads CASSLAGGKQYF. CDR3 in DNA: TGTGCCAGCAGCCTAGCGGGAGGCAAGCAGTACTTC.

This clonotype was seen repeatedly, ten times or more. The chain joins TRBV5-6 to TRBJ2-5; D gene ambiguous. The germline V gene has CDR1 SGHDT and CDR2 YYEEEE. This CDR3 contains 14 residues. The V gene lost 2 bases and the J gene lost 5 bases, with 13 bases spanning the gap. The CDR3 reads CASSLVSSRETQYF. The CDR3 DNA reads TGTGCCAGCAGCTTAGTATCTTCCAGGGAGACCCAGTACTTC.

This clonotype was observed a handful of times. The rearrangement joins TRBV27 to TRBJ2-5; D is perhaps TRBD2 (5 bases). V was trimmed by 2 bases and J by 5 bases, leaving 12 bases between them. CDR3 length equals 14 residues. Germline CDR1 is MNHEY and CDR2 is SMNVEV (reference sequence). The CDR3 sequence: CASSLRPGGETQYF. CDR3 in DNA: TGTGCCAGCAGTTTAAGACCGGGCGGGGAGACCCAGTACTTC.

The chain joins TRBV3-1 to TRBJ1-5, with unresolved D. CDR1 is LGHDT, CDR2 YNNKEL, per germline (reference sequence). The CDR3 consists of 16 residues. Trimming shortened V by 0 bases and J by 4 bases, and 13 bases separated the two germline ends. CDR3 DNA sequence: TGTGCCAGCAGCCAAGATTCGAGGAGTGGAAATCAGCCCCAGCATTTT. Its protein is CASSQDSRSGNQPQHF.

The chain is built from TRBV11-2 and TRBJ2-7, with 7 positions matching TRBD2. This CDR3 has 14 residues. J gave up 3 bases and V 5 bases, and 7 bases lay outside the gene matches. Germline CDR1 reads SGHAT; CDR2 reads FQNNGV. This CDR3 is CASSILAEVYEQYF. CDR3 DNA sequence: TGTGCCAGCAGCATCCTAGCGGAAGTCTACGAGCAGTACTTC.

This clonotype was picked up one time. The rearrangement links TRBV27 to TRBJ1-5, with TRBD1 matching over 12 bases. The V and J ends lost 8 bases and 8 bases, in that order; junction bases with no gene match: 16. Germline loops: CDR1 MNHEY, CDR2 SMNVEV (reference sequence). The CDR3 has 17 amino acids. This CDR3 is CASRTGTGGAGVEPQHF. CDR3 DNA sequence: TGTGCCAGCCGGACCGGGACAGGGGGCGCGGGAGTAGAGCCCCAGCATTTT.

V usage is TRBV24-1 and J usage is TRBJ2-1; 13 bases line up with TRBD2. The germline V gene encodes CDR1 KGHDR and CDR2 SFDVKD. V lost 5 bases and J lost 1; bases outside the gene matches: 7. The CDR3 is 18 residues long. CDR3 coding DNA: TGTGCCACCAGTGCCGCCTCGGGACTAGCGGGATCCTACAATGAGCAGTTCTTC. It codes for CATSAASGLAGSYNEQFF.

The V and J genes are TRBV6-1 and TRBJ1-2; D gene ambiguous. Germline assignment: CDR1 MNHNS and CDR2 SASEGT. V dropped 5 bases and J dropped 8 bases, with 18 bases sitting between them. This CDR3 is built from 14 residues. DNA for the CDR3: TGTGCCAGCAGTCTGGTAGGGATGACGGGGGGCTACACCTTC. It specifies CASSLVGMTGGYTF.

This clonotype was detected ten times or more. The chain employs TRBV20-1 and TRBJ2-7; D possibly corresponds to TRBD1 (6 bases). The CDR3 totals 13 residues. The germline V gene has CDR1 DFQATT and CDR2 SNEGSKA (reference sequence). V lost 3 bases and J lost 2, with 11 bases in between. As DNA, the CDR3 is TGCAGTGCTAGCCCCGGACAGACCTACGAGCAGTACTTC. Its protein product is CSASPGQTYEQYF.

This clonotype turned up a few times. This chain connects TRBV11-2 to TRBJ2-1, with D perhaps TRBD2 (5 bases). Germline CDR1 is SGHAT and CDR2 is FQNNGV. Deletions cut 6 bases from V and 10 bases from J, with 19 bases between. This CDR3 has 14 residues. This chain's CDR3 is CASSLTRELEEQFF. The CDR3 DNA is TGTGCCAGCAGTTTAACCCGGGAACTCGAAGAGCAGTTCTTC.

The genes are TRBV27 and TRBJ2-5; D possibly corresponds to TRBD2 (7 bases). V was trimmed by 4 bases and J by 1 base, leaving 16 bases between them. This CDR3 contains 16 residues. Germline V gene lookup returns CDR1 MNHEY and CDR2 SMNVEV (reference sequence). The CDR3 region is CASSSTRGGPQETQYF. Here the CDR3 DNA reads TGTGCCAGCAGTTCGACTAGGGGGGGCCCCCAAGAGACCCAGTACTTC.

This clonotype was seen at least ten times. This chain uses TRBV4-1 with TRBJ1-5; 11 bases line up with TRBD1. Germline V CDR1 and CDR2: MGHRA, YSYEKL. The CDR3 extends over 17 amino acids. The ends lost 0 bases at V and 5 bases at J; junction bases unmatched: 6. The DNA for the CDR3 is TGCGCCAGCAGCCAAGATTACGGGACAGGGGGGGATCAGCCCCAGCATTTT. Protein sequence: CASSQDYGTGGDQPQHF.

There are a few counts of this clonotype. The chain is built from TRBV11-3 and TRBJ2-7; D call uncertain. Between the trimmed V and J ends, which lost 3 bases and 4 bases, there was a span of 16 bases. Per germline, CDR1 SGHNT and CDR2 YENEEA. The CDR3 contains 15 residues. CDR3 sequence: CASSFLHGQTYEQYF. In DNA form, the CDR3 reads TGTGCCAGCAGCTTCCTACATGGGCAGACATACGAGCAGTACTTC. The full variable domain, with the rest looked up from reference TRBV11-3 and TRBJ2-7, is EAGVVQSPRYKIIEKKQPVAFWCNPISGHNTLYWYLQNLGQGPELLIRYENEEAVDDSQLPKDRFSAERLKGVDSTLKIQPAELGDSAVYLCASSFLHGQTYEQYFGPGTRLTVT.